The subject of this entry is one TCR beta chain. Its antigen is still unknown. These data are taken from a study of T cell responses to AZD1222 COVID-19 vaccine. Points from the study as a whole: A reported finding is that nearly half of spike-specific TCRs target unmutated variant regions. Spike as a whole was targeted by vaccine-associated CD4 TCRs, dominant at 160-218 and 743-854. In a largely white British group with more females than males, clonal diversity was possibly underestimated. Spike-specific TCR breadth and depth grew following two AZD1222 doses.

Some clones are missing from TCRdb's copy, which holds only in-frame ones; the method was immunoSEQ multiplex PCR. This sample has about 120,000 clones; 75% to 90% occur once, and the top ten carry roughly 4.3%. The CDR3 runs to 15 residues. The ends were cut back, 3 bases at V and 6 bases at J, with 16 bases in the middle. CDR1 and CDR2 (germline): SGHNT, YYREEE (reference sequence). The clonotype originates from an adult in good health. The source material was peripheral blood, sampled on day 0 of MenACWY control vaccination. This chain uses TRBV5-4 with TRBJ2-1; a possible D gene is TRBD2 (7 bases). CDR3 nucleotides: TGTGCCAGCAGCTACCGGGGCGGGGGCCTCAATGAGCAGTTCTTC. The encoded protein is CASSYRGGGLNEQFF.